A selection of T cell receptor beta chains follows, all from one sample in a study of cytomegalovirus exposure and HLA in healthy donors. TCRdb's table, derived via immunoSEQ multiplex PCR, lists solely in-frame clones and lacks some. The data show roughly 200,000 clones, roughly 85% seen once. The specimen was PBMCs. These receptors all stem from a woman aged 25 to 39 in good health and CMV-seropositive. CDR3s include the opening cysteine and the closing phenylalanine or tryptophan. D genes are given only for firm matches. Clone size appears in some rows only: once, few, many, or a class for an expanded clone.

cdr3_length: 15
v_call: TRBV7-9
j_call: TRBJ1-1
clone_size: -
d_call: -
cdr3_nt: TGTGCCAGCAGGCAGGGTATGGGGTCGAACACTGAAGCTTTCTTT
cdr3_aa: CASRQGMGSNTEAFF

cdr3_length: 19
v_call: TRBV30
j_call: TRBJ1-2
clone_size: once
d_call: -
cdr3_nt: TGTGCCTGGAGTGTACCCGAAGGGACTACCGATGAGGAGTTGGATGGCTACACCTTC
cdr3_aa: CAWSVPEGTTDEELDGYTF

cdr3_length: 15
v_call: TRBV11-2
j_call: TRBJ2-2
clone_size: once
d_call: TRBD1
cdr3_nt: TGTGCCAGCAGCACAGACAGGGGGCACACCGGGGAGCTGTTTTTT
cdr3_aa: CASSTDRGHTGELFF

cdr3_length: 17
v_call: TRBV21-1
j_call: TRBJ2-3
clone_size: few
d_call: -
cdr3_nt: TGTGCCAGCAGCAAAACCCCGACTAGCGGGGGCACAGATACGCAGTATTTT
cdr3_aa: CASSKTPTSGGTDTQYF

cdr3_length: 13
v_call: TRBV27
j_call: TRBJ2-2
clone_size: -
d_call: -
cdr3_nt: TGTGCCAGCAGTTTTCGAGAGACCGGGGAGCTGTTTTTT
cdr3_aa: CASSFRETGELFF

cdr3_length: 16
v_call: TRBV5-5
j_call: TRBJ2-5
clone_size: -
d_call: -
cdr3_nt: TGTGCCAGCAGCTTGGCGGTGTCAGCGTACCAAGAGACCCAGTACTTC
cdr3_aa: CASSLAVSAYQETQYF

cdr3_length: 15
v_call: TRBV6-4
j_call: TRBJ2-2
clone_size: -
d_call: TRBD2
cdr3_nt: TGTGCCAGCAGTGAAGGGACTAGCGGCGACGGGGAGCTGTTTTTT
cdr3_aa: CASSEGTSGDGELFF

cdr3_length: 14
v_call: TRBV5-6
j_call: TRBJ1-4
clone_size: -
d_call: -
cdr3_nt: TGTGCCAGCAGCCCTCCGGGGGGACGGGAAAAACTGTTTTTT
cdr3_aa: CASSPPGGREKLFF

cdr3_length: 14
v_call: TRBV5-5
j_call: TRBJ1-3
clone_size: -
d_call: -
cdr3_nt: TGTGCCAGCAGCTTCGTCAGCTCTGGAAACACCATATATTTT
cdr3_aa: CASSFVSSGNTIYF

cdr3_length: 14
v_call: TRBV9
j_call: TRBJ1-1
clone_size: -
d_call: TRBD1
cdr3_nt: TGTGCCAGCAGTAGACAGGGGATGGACACTGAAGCTTTCTTT
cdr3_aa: CASSRQGMDTEAFF

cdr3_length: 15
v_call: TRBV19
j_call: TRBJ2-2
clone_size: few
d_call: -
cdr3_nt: TGTGCCAGTAGAAGTGCAGGGGAGAATACCGGGGAGCTGTTTTTT
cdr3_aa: CASRSAGENTGELFF

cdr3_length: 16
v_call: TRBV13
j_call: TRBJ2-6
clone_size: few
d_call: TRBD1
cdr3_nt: TGTGCCAGCAGTTGGGCAGGGGGCTCTGGGGCCAACGTCCTGACTTTC
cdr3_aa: CASSWAGGSGANVLTF

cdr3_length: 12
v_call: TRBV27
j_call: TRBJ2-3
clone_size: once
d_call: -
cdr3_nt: TGTGCCACCCGGACTGAGTCAGATACGCAGTATTTT
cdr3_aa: CATRTESDTQYF

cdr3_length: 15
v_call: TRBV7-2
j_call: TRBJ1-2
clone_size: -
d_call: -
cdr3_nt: TGTGCCAGCAGCTTGGAGGTCGGACCGAGCTATGGCTACACCTTC
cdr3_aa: CASSLEVGPSYGYTF

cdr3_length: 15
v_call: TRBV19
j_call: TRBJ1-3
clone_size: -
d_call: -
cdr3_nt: TGTGCCAGTAGTCCTACAGGGAACTCTGGAAACACCATATATTTT
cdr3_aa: CASSPTGNSGNTIYF

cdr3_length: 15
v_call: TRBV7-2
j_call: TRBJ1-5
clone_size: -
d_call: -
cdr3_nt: TGTGCCAGCAGCTTAGGGCCCGCGGGGTCTCAGCCCCAGCATTTT
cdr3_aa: CASSLGPAGSQPQHF

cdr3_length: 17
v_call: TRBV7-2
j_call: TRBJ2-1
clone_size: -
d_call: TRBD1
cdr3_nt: TGTGCCAGCAGCTTAGGGGGACAGGCCTATGTCCCAAATGAGCAGTTCTTC
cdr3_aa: CASSLGGQAYVPNEQFF

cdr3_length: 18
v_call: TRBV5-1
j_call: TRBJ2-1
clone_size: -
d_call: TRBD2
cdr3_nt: TGCGCCAGCAGCTTCAGGCGGACTAGCGGGGGGGCAAGGAATGAGCAGTTCTTC
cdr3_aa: CASSFRRTSGGARNEQFF

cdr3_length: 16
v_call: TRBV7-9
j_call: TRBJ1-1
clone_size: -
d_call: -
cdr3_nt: TGTTCCAGCAGCCTATTAGTGGGGGGGCGGAACACTGAAGCTTTCTTT
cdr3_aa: CSSSLLVGGRNTEAFF

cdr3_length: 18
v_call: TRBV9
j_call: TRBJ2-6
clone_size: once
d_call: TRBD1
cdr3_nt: TGTGCCAGCAGCTTTACGACAGGGGCTTCCTCTGGGGCCAACGTCCTGACTTTC
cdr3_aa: CASSFTTGASSGANVLTF

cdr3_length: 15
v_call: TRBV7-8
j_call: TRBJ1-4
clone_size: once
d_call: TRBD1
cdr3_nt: TGTGCCAGCAGCCTATCGAGGACAGGGGGCAAAACGGTGTTTTTT
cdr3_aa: CASSLSRTGGKTVFF

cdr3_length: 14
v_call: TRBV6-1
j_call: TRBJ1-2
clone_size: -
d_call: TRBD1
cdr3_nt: TGTGCCAGCAGGGCAGGGGGCAGGAACTATGGCTACACCTTC
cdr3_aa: CASRAGGRNYGYTF

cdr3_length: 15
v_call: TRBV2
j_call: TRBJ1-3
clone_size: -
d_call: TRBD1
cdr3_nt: TGTGCCGCCCATATTCACACAGGGGCCGGAAACACCATATATTTT
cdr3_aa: CAAHIHTGAGNTIYF

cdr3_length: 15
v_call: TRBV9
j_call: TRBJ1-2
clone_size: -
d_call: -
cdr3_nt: TGTGCCAGCAGCGCGGGACAACAAGCTAACTATGGCTACACCTTC
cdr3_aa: CASSAGQQANYGYTF

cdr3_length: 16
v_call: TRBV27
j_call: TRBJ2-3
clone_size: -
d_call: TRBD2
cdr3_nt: TGTGCCAGCAGTTTATTCGGGGGGTCCTACACAGATACGCAGTATTTT
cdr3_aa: CASSLFGGSYTDTQYF

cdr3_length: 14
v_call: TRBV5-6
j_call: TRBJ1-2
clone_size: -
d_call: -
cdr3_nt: TGTGCCAGCAGCTTGGTCAGGGTTGACTATGGCTACACCTTC
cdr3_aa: CASSLVRVDYGYTF

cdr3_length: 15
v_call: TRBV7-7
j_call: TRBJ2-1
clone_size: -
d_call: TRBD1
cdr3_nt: TGTGCCAGCAGCCCATCGGGACAGGGGCGGAATGAGCAGTTCTTC
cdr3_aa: CASSPSGQGRNEQFF

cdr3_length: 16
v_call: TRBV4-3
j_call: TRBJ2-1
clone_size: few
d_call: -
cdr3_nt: TGCGCCAGCAGCCAAGATAAGGCAGGGACTTACAATGAGCAGTTCTTC
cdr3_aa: CASSQDKAGTYNEQFF

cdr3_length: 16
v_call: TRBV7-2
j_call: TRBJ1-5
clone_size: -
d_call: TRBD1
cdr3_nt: TGTGCCAGCAGCCATACCGGGACAGGGGGCCTTCAGCCCCAGCATTTT
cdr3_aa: CASSHTGTGGLQPQHF

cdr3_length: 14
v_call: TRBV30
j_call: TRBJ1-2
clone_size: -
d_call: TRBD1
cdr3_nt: TGTGCCTGGAGTGGGAACAGGGGAATCTATGGCTACACCTTC
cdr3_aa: CAWSGNRGIYGYTF

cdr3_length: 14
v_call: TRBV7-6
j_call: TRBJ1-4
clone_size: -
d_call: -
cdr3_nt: TGTGCCAGCAGCAGGGGCCAGGGTAATGAAAAACTGTTTTTT
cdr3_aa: CASSRGQGNEKLFF

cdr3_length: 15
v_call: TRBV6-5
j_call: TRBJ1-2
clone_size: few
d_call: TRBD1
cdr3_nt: TGTGCCAGCAGTTACTCAGGGACAGACTATCGCCGGGGGACCTTC
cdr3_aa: CASSYSGTDYRRGTF

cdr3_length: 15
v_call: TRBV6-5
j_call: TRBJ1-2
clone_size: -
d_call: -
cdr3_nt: TGTGCCAGCACCCCAACCTCAGGCTTCGTCGATGGCTACACCTTC
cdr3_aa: CASTPTSGFVDGYTF

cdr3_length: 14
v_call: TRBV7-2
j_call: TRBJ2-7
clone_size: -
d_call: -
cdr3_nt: TGTGCCAGCAGTAGGCAGGCCGTAACCTACGAGCAGTACTTC
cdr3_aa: CASSRQAVTYEQYF

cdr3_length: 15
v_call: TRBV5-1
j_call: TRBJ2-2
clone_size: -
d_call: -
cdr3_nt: TGCGCCAGCAGCTTGAATGGAGCGGGCACCGGGGAGCTGTTTTTT
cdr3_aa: CASSLNGAGTGELFF

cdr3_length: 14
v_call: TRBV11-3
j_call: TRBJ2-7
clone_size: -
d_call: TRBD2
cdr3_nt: TGTGCCAGCAGCACTAGCGGGGGGGCCCCCGAGCAGTACTTC
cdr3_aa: CASSTSGGAPEQYF

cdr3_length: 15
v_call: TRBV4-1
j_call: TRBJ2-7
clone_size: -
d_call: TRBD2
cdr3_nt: TGCGCCAGCGCTACGAGCCCTAGCGGTGATTACGAGCAGTACTTC
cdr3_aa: CASATSPSGDYEQYF

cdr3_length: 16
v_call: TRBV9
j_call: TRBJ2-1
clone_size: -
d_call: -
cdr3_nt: TGTGCCAGCAGCGTATACCCAGCGGGTTCCTACAATGAGCAGTTCTTC
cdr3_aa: CASSVYPAGSYNEQFF

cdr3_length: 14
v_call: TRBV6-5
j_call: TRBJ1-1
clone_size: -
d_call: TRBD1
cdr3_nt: TGTGCCAGCACCCGACAGGGATTGAACACTGAAGCTTTCTTT
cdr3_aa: CASTRQGLNTEAFF

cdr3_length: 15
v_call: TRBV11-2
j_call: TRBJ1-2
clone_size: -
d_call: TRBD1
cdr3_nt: TGTGCCAGCAGTCCACCGGGACAGGGAAACTATGGCTACACCTTC
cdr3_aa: CASSPPGQGNYGYTF

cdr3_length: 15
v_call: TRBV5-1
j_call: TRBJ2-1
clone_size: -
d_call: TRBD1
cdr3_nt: TGCGCCAGCAGCTCGGGACAGCCTTCCTACAATGAGCAGTTCTTC
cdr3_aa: CASSSGQPSYNEQFF

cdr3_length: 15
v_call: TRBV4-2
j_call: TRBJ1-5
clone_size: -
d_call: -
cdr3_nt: TGTGCCAGCAGCCAAGATCCCCAGGGAGGAATACCCCAGCATTTT
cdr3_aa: CASSQDPQGGIPQHF

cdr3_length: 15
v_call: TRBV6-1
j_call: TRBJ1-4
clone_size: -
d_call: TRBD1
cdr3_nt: TGTGCCAGCAGTGAAGAGGGACAGGGAAAACGAAAACTGTTTTTT
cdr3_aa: CASSEEGQGKRKLFF

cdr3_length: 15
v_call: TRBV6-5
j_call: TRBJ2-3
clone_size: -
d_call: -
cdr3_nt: TGTGCCAGCAGTTACTCGTACTGGAGCACAGATACGCAGTATTTT
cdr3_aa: CASSYSYWSTDTQYF

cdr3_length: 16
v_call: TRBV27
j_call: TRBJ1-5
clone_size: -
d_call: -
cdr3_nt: TGTGCCAGCAGTCGCCGCCAGGGGAGAGGAGATCAGCCCCAGCATTTT
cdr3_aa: CASSRRQGRGDQPQHF

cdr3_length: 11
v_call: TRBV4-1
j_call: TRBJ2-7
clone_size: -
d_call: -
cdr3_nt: TGCGCCAGCAGCTTCTCTAACGAGCAGTACTTC
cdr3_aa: CASSFSNEQYF

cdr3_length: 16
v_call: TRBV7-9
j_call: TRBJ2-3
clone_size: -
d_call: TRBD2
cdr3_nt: TGTGCCAGCAGCTTAAGGGTCGGGGGGGGCACAGATACGCAGTATTTT
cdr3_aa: CASSLRVGGGTDTQYF

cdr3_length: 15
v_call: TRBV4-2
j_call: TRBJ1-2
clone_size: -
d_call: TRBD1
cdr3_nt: TGTGCCAGCAGCCAAGACTACAGGGGGCTTTATGGCTACACCTTC
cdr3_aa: CASSQDYRGLYGYTF

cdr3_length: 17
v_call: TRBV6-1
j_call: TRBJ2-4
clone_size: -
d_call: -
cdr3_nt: TGTGCCAGCAGTGATTCCGATCAGGGGATTACCAAAAACATTCAGTACTTC
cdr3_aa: CASSDSDQGITKNIQYF

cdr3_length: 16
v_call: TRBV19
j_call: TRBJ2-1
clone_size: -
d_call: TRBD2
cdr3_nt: TGTGCCAGTACCCCGACGGGACTAGCGAACTACAATGAGCAGTTCTTC
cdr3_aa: CASTPTGLANYNEQFF